The entry below describes one T cell receptor beta chain. Its antigen is not identified. The source of the sample is a study of T cells in tuberculosis. Study-wide results and limits: Shorter CDR3-alpha in active tuberculosis partly drove smaller distances.

Sequencing used immunoSEQ multiplex PCR; TCRdb keeps in-frame clones, though not all of them. This table has 40,000 to 45,000 clones, about 95% appearing once. CDR1 and CDR2 from the germline V gene are KGHSH and LQKENI. V lost 0 bases, J lost 3 bases, and 9 bases lay in between. CDR3 size: 14 residues. Source material: PBMCs. The receptor comes from a donor between 10 and 29 years old with latent tuberculosis or without tuberculosis infection. The V and J genes are TRBV18 and TRBJ2-7; no reliable D call. The CDR3, as DNA: TGTGCCAGCTCACCACCTAATGGAGTCTACGAGCAGTACTTC. Protein product: CASSPPNGVYEQYF.